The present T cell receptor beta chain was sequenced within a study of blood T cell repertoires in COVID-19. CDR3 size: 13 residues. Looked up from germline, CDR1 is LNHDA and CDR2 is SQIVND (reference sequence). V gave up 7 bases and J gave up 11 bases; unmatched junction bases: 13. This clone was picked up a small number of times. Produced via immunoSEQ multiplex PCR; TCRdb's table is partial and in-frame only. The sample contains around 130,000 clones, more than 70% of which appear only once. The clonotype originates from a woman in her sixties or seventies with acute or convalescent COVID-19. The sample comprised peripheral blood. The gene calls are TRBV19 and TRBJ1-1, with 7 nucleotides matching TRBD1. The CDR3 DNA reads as TGTGCCAGTACCCTTGGAGACAGGGCGATTGCTTTCTTT. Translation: CASTLGDRAIAFF.